The 19 T cell receptor beta chains below were found in one sample sequenced in a study of T cells in Graves' hyperthyroidism and ophthalmopathy. TCR beta CDR3 sequences were amplified from RNA transcripts. TCR CDR3 underwent first-round RT-PCR with the HTBI primer set. TCRdb re-called the multiplex PCR reads with MiXCR, one entry per CDR3 protein. This sample has around 530,000 distinct CDR3 sequences, with roughly 15% found just once. Sequenced sample: blood. The receptors were gathered from a woman in her late teens or twenties with Graves' ophthalmopathy.

This clonotype showed up many times. V and J are TRBV30 and TRBJ1-6; tentative D call: TRBD1 (5 bases). V gave up 0 bases and J gave up 4 bases, with 13 bases separating them. This CDR3 comprises 16 residues. Per germline, CDR1 GTSNPN and CDR2 SVGIG (reference sequence). The CDR3 sequence is CAWSVLGTEYNSPLHF. The CDR3 DNA sequence: TGTGCCTGGAGTGTACTTGGGACCGAGTATAATTCACCCCTCCACTTT.

The chain recombines TRBV28 with TRBJ2-5; D may match TRBD1 or TRBD2 (6 bases each). The V end was cut by 4 bases, the J end by 5 bases, with 17 bases between. The CDR3 is made up of 15 amino acids. In germline, CDR1 is MDHEN, CDR2 SYDVKM. The CDR3 DNA sequence: TGTGCCAGCAGTTCCCCCGGGACACGGGGGGAGACCCAGTACTTC. It codes for CASSSPGTRGETQYF. Full variable domain (rest looked up from reference TRBV28 and TRBJ2-5): DVKVTQSSRYLVKRTGEKVFLECVQDMDHENMFWYRQDPGLGLRLIYFSYDVKMKEKGDIPEGYSVSREKKERFSLILESASTNQTSMYLCASSSPGTRGETQYFGPGTRLLVL.

As regards this clonotype: At one end the junction does not follow the germline gene, possibly because of a read error. This chain links TRBV6-5 with TRBJ2-3, with D uncertain. The CDR3 runs 13 residues. From germline, CDR1 is MNHEY and CDR2 SVGAGI. The CDR3, as DNA: TGTGCCGGCAGTTACACCGCTCGGGATACGCAGTATTTT. Protein sequence: CAGSYTARDTQYF.

This clonotype was found many times. The genes are TRBV6-1 and TRBJ1-1; the D gene is possibly TRBD1 (6 bases). Trimming pared 3 bases from V and 3 bases from J, leaving 14 bases between. The CDR3 sequence is 15 residues long. The germline V gene encodes CDR1 MNHNS and CDR2 SASEGT. The CDR3 region is CASSDVGGRDTEAFF. As DNA, the CDR3 is TGTGCCAGCAGTGATGTCGGGGGGCGCGACACTGAAGCTTTCTTT.

V and J are TRBV5-5 and TRBJ1-1; no definite D call. With 2 bases removed from V and 5 bases from J, the gap between germline ends came to 13 bases. The CDR3 runs 14 residues. CDR1 and CDR2 from the germline V gene are SGHKS and YYEKEE (reference sequence). The CDR3 loop is CASSLSVGMTEAFF. CDR3 DNA: TGTGCCAGCAGCTTATCAGTGGGAATGACTGAAGCTTTCTTT. Full variable domain (missing parts from reference TRBV5-5 and TRBJ1-1): DAGVTQSPTHLIKTRGQQVTLRCSPISGHKSVSWYQQVLGQGPQFIFQYYEKEERGRGNFPDRFSARQFPNYSSELNVNALLLGDSALYLCASSLSVGMTEAFFGQGTRLTVV.

V gene TRBV9 combines with J gene TRBJ2-6, with D perhaps TRBD2 (6 bases). This CDR3 spans 15 amino acids. Germline V gives CDR1 SGDLS, CDR2 YYNGEE. The germline V and J ends were trimmed by 4 bases and 0 bases, with 8 bases remaining between them. For the CDR3, the DNA is TGTGCCAGCAGCCGCGGGATCTCTGGGGCCAACGTCCTGACTTTC. This gives the protein CASSRGISGANVLTF.

This clonotype was found many times. The chain employs TRBV7-9 and TRBJ2-3; D unresolved. The V gene's germline CDR1 is SEHNR and CDR2 FQNEAQ (reference sequence). With 4 bases removed from V and 0 bases from J, the gap between germline ends came to 5 bases. CDR3 length: 13 residues. For the CDR3, the DNA is TGTGCCAGCAGCTCCGCTAGCACAGATACGCAGTATTTT. Encoded protein: CASSSASTDTQYF.

This clonotype was counted ten times or more. Written as DNA, the CDR3 is TGTGCTAGTGGCCCTAGCGGGAGTTCCTACAATGAGCAGTTCTTC. This translates into CASGPSGSSYNEQFF. This chain connects TRBV12-5 to TRBJ2-1, with 10 bases aligning to TRBD2. After removal of 6 bases from V and 1 base from J, the junction contained 3 bases not matched to a gene. The CDR3 spans 15 residues. The germline V gene has CDR1 LGHNT and CDR2 FRNRAP.

Turning to this clonotype: This may be a read error: a much more frequent sequence differs by one nucleotide. Because the CDR3 is missing its conserved closing phenylalanine or tryptophan, this is likely a read error. The rearrangement uses TRBV2 and TRBJ2-3, with no clear D. This CDR3 contains 13 residues. The V and J ends lost 8 bases and 2 bases respectively, with 11 bases between them. Germline CDR1 reads SNHLY; CDR2 reads FYNNEI. CDR3 nucleotides: TGTGCCAGCCAGAAAGACATCACAGATACGCAGTATCTT. This codes for CASQKDITDTQYL.

The rearrangement joins TRBV19 to TRBJ1-2, with D unclear. The CDR3 totals 13 residues. Germline CDR1 and CDR2: LNHDA and SQIVND (reference sequence). V was trimmed by 7 bases and J by 8 bases, leaving 17 bases between them. The CDR3 here is CASTTDQRDGYTF. In DNA form, the CDR3 reads TGTGCCAGTACCACCGACCAAAGAGACGGCTACACCTTC.

At least ten counts were recorded for this clonotype. The chain has TRBV20-1 and TRBJ1-6, with TRBD1 identical over 8 bases. CDR3 length equals 14 residues. Germline CDR1 DFQATT, CDR2 SNEGSKA (reference sequence). Trimming cost V 2 bases and J 10 bases; bases outside gene matches: 7. The CDR3 protein is CSARSSGGRSPLHF. The DNA of the CDR3 is TGCAGTGCTAGATCCTCAGGGGGCCGGTCACCCCTCCACTTT.

The CDR3 DNA follows: TGTGCCAGCAGTTCGTTGGGACGTCCACCCCTCCACTTT. Encoded protein: CASSSLGRPPLHF. The genes are TRBV27 and TRBJ1-6, with D possibly being TRBD1 (5 bases). The CDR3 has 13 amino acids. Trimming removed 4 bases from V and 11 bases from J, with 12 bases in between. Germline-derived CDR1 and CDR2 are MNHEY and SMNVEV (reference sequence).

This chain uses TRBV19 with TRBJ1-1; D is ambiguous. The CDR3 covers 11 residues. Looked up from germline, CDR1 is LNHDA and CDR2 is SQIVND (reference sequence). Trimming took 8 bases from V and 0 from J, leaving 4 bases between them. CDR3 DNA: TGTGCCAGTGCTATGAACACTGAAGCTTTCTTT. Its protein is CASAMNTEAFF.

This clonotype has more than one count but fewer than ten. This chain uses TRBV7-9 with TRBJ2-1, with 11 bases identical to TRBD2. The CDR3 is 15 amino acids. V shed 5 bases, J shed 5 bases, and the junction held 5 bases outside the gene matches. The germline gives CDR1 SEHNR, CDR2 FQNEAQ (reference sequence). The CDR3 loop reads CASSKTSGADNEQFF. The CDR3 coding sequence is TGTGCCAGCAGCAAGACTAGCGGGGCAGACAATGAGCAGTTCTTC.

The chain combines TRBV7-2 with TRBJ2-2; TRBD2 matches 11 bases. The CDR3 covers 17 residues. V dropped 2 bases and J dropped 1; count of bases not matched to a gene: 3. From germline, CDR1 is SGHTA and CDR2 FQGNSA. The CDR3 DNA reads TGTGCCAGCAGCTTAACTAGCGGGAGTTTGAACACCGGGGAGCTGTTTTTT. It translates to CASSLTSGSLNTGELFF.

This clonotype was counted many times. V and J are TRBV6-5 and TRBJ1-5; no definite D call. Germline loops: CDR1 MNHEY, CDR2 SVGAGI. The CDR3 has 14 residues. The V end lost 2 bases, the J end lost 3 bases, and 8 bases lay between the germline ends. CDR3 region: CASSYRGNNQPQHF. In DNA, the CDR3 is TGTGCCAGCAGTTACCGGGGAAACAATCAGCCCCAGCATTTT.

This chain links TRBV20-1 with TRBJ1-2; TRBD1 matches 8 bases. The CDR3 totals 12 residues. V shed 5 bases and J 4 bases; nucleotides not matched to a gene: 3. Germline-derived CDR1 and CDR2 are DFQATT and SNEGSKA (reference sequence). CDR3: CSALDRGYGYTF. CDR3 DNA sequence: TGCAGTGCTCTAGACAGGGGCTATGGCTACACCTTC.

This chain connects TRBV19 to TRBJ1-6; TRBD1 is a possible D gene (6 bases). Germline V gene lookup returns CDR1 LNHDA and CDR2 SQIVND (reference sequence). V dropped 3 bases and J dropped 0 bases, with 18 bases sitting between them. This CDR3 spans 19 amino acids. This CDR3 is CASSIKRGGLSSYNSPLHF. The CDR3, as DNA: TGTGCCAGTAGTATCAAACGAGGGGGATTGAGCTCCTATAATTCACCCCTCCACTTT.

This clonotype has a count of ten or more. V and J are TRBV11-2 and TRBJ2-7, with D tentatively TRBD1 or TRBD2 (5 bases each). Deletions cut 5 bases from V and 3 bases from J, with 14 bases between. Germline CDR1 SGHAT, CDR2 FQNNGV. This CDR3 has 14 amino acids. The CDR3 sequence is CASSLGRWGYEQYF. Here the CDR3 DNA reads TGTGCCAGCAGCCTGGGACGGTGGGGCTACGAGCAGTACTTC.